This T cell receptor (beta chain) stems from a study of T cell responses to AZD1222 COVID-19 vaccine. Study results and limitations: Donors skewed white British and female; clonal diversity was possibly underestimated. Among those given AZD1222, only 6 or 7 were seropositive at baseline. The study sampled repertoires only after the peak T cell response.

The germline V gene has CDR1 MDHEN and CDR2 SYDVKM. V lost 7 bases to trimming and J lost 5 bases, with 24 bases between them. There are 17 residues in the CDR3. A word on this clone: Its antigen is unidentified.

The table came from immunoSEQ multiplex PCR; TCRdb's copy has only in-frame clones and leaves some out. The table lists over 140,000 clones. The rearrangement links TRBV28 to TRBJ2-1, with D perhaps TRBD2 (6 bases). This TCR was sampled from an adult in good health. Sequenced: peripheral blood. As DNA, the CDR3 is TGTGCCAGCATGGGGGTGGCGGGGCGAAAACGAAACAATGAGCAGTTCTTC. Protein sequence: CASMGVAGRKRNNEQFF.